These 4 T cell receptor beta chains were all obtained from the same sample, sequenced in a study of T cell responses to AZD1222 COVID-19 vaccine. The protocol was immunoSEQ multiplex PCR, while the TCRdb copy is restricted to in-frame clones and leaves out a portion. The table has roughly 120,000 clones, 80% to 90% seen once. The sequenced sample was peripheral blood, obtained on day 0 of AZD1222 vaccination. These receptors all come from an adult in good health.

The CDR3, as DNA: TGTGCCAGCAGCTTGGGTGGTGTGGGCGGCACCGGGGAGCTGTTTTTT. Translation: CASSLGGVGGTGELFF. The V and J genes are TRBV5-4 and TRBJ2-2; D ambiguous. V dropped 0 bases and J dropped 4 bases, with 13 bases sitting between them. From germline, CDR1 is SGHNT and CDR2 YYREEE (reference sequence). The CDR3 contains 16 residues.

CDR3 nucleotide sequence: TGTGCCAGCAGCACCTGGGGAGGGGGTGAAAAACTGTTTTTT. It yields the protein CASSTWGGGEKLFF. The chain combines TRBV2 with TRBJ1-4; TRBD1 might be the D (6 bases). Germline lookup yields CDR1 SNHLY and CDR2 FYNNEI. The CDR3 sequence is 14 residues long. V lost 6 bases to trimming and J lost 7 bases, with 15 bases between them.

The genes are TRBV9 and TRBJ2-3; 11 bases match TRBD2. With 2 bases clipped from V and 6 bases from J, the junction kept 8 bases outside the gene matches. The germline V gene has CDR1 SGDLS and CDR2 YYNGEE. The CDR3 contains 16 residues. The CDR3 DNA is TGTGCCAGCAGCGTGGGGACTAGCGGTATTGTGGATACGCAGTATTTT. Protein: CASSVGTSGIVDTQYF.

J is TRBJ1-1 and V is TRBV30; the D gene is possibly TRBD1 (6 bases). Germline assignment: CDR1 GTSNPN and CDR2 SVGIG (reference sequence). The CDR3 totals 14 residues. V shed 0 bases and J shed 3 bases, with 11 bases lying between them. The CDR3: CAWSVTQGDTEAFF. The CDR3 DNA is TGTGCCTGGAGTGTCACACAGGGCGACACTGAAGCTTTCTTT.